The 6 T cell receptor beta chains in this list originate from one sample, sequenced in a study of T-cell reconstitution after alpha-beta-depleted transplantation in children. Molecular barcoding with unique molecular identifiers was used for the TCRbeta library. A single record per CDR3 protein comes from TCRdb applying MiXCR to the PCR reads. The table lists almost 600,000 distinct CDR3 sequences, 25% to 30% of them singletons, with about 35% in the top ten. This material consisted of PBMCs, taken before TCRalphabeta/CD19-depleted stem cell transplant. The origin of the receptors is a boy under three years old with Wiskott-Aldrich syndrome, due to receive a stem cell transplant.

The chain links TRBV12-3 or TRBV12-4 to TRBJ2-2, with 9 bases fitting TRBD2. The CDR3 is 16 amino acids. V was pared by 1 base and J by 2 bases, with 2 bases of the junction left unmatched. The CDR3: CASSLEREDNTGELFF. The CDR3, as DNA: TGTGCCAGCAGTTTAGAGCGGGAGGATAACACCGGGGAGCTGTTTTTT.

This rearrangement joins TRBV5-1 to TRBJ2-2, with 10 bases identical to TRBD2. Germline CDR1 reads SGHRS; CDR2 reads YFSETQ. This CDR3 spans 18 amino acids. The V segment lost 0 bases and the J segment 1 base; nucleotides outside the gene matches: 6. For the CDR3, the DNA is TGCGCCAGCAGCTTGGATAGGCGACTAGCGGGGAACACCGGGGAGCTGTTTTTT. It encodes CASSLDRRLAGNTGELFF.

Only a few counts were recorded for this clonotype. The rearrangement links TRBV6-1 to TRBJ2-7; no firm D call. V was cut by 6 bases and J by 2 bases, with 11 bases left in between. CDR1 and CDR2 (germline): MNHNS, SASEGT. This CDR3 is built from 13 residues. CDR3 nucleotides: TGTGCCAGCAGGCACGGGTGGGCCTACGAGCAGTACTTC. This sequence encodes CASRHGWAYEQYF.

The chain combines TRBV18 with TRBJ2-6, with unresolved D. CDR1 and CDR2 from the germline V gene are KGHSH and LQKENI. V lost 6 bases and J 0 bases, leaving 12 bases between the germline ends. CDR3 length: 16 residues. DNA for the CDR3: TGTGCCAGCTCGGATTTTACTCGCTCTGGGGCCAACGTCCTGACTTTC. It is translated as CASSDFTRSGANVLTF.

V is TRBV4-2 and J is TRBJ2-5; D may be TRBD1 (5 bases). This CDR3 is 14 amino acids long. CDR1 and CDR2 (germline): LGHNA, YNFKEQ. V was trimmed by 1 base and J by 5 bases, leaving 11 bases between them. The CDR3 DNA sequence: TGTGCCAGCAGCCAAGCTCAGGGTCGGGAGACCCAGTACTTC. As protein: CASSQAQGRETQYF.

CDR3 in amino acids: CASWRDSSYNEQFF. The DNA for the CDR3 is TGTGCCAGCTGGAGGGACTCGAGCTACAATGAGCAGTTCTTC. V and J are TRBV5-4 and TRBJ2-1, with TRBD2 as a possible D gene (6 bases). Trimming stripped 7 bases from V and 3 bases from J, with 14 bases between. The CDR3 extends over 14 amino acids. Germline loops: CDR1 SGHNT, CDR2 YYREEE (reference sequence).